This TCR beta chain emerged from a study of cytomegalovirus exposure and HLA in healthy donors. The CDR3 is 15 residues long. The V end was cut by 0 bases, the J end by 0 bases, with 7 bases between. CDR1 and CDR2 (germline): MGHRA, YSYEKL. The PCR used 60 Vbeta and 13 Jbeta primers. Sequencing was performed with immunoSEQ multiplex PCR; in TCRdb, only in-frame clones are kept and a portion is missing. Its listing shows around 58,000 clones. The TCR originated in a man over 45 in good health and CMV-seropositive. The chain couples TRBV4-1 to TRBJ2-3, with a tentative D call TRBD2 (5 bases). The sample consisted of PBMCs. This chain's CDR3 is CASSQEGGSTDTQYF. As DNA, the CDR3 is TGCGCCAGCAGCCAAGAAGGCGGGAGCACAGATACGCAGTATTTT.